This is a list of T cell receptor beta chains from one sample in a study of T cells in Graves' hyperthyroidism and ophthalmopathy. One entry per CDR3 protein results from TCRdb running MiXCR on the multiplex PCR reads. The data hold over 700,000 distinct CDR3 sequences, with over 35% observed a single time. The specimen sequenced was blood. The receptors were gathered from a man aged 18-30 years with Graves' hyperthyroidism. Each CDR3 is given with its conserved first and last residue. Each record gives: V gene, J gene, clone size, D gene, CDR3 length, CDR3 DNA, CDR3 protein. A D gene is named only where the DNA matches it firmly. Rows may omit the clone size; those that give it use once, few, many or a size class.

TRBV19,TRBJ1-1,-,TRBD1,21,TGTGCCAGTAGTTTCGCGCCTACAGGGGTTAGGAAAGCTAATATCGACACTGAAGCTTTCTTT,CASSFAPTGVRKANIDTEAFF
TRBV5-1,TRBJ1-6,-,-,18,TGCGCCAGCAGCTTGCTAAGCGGCGGCGAAGGGGTAAATTCACCCCTCCACTTT,CASSLLSGGEGVNSPLHF
TRBV19,TRBJ2-5,-,-,16,TGTGCCAGTTCGGGAGGCTCGGGACAAGGAGAAGAGACCCAGTACTTC,CASSGGSGQGEETQYF
TRBV4-3,TRBJ1-4,once,-,16,TGCGCCAGCAGCCAAGAAGGGGGGCAGGGCGCAAGGGGACTGTTTTTT,CASSQEGGQGARGLFF
TRBV12-3/TRBV12-4,TRBJ1-2,-,-,16,TGTGCCAGCAGTCGCACCCGACAGGATAACAGCTATGGCTACACCTTC,CASSRTRQDNSYGYTF
TRBV5-6,TRBJ1-4,many,-,15,TGTGCCAGCAGCGGATCGACAGCCCGGACGGAAAAACTGTTTTTT,CASSGSTARTEKLFF
TRBV12-3/TRBV12-4,TRBJ2-7,-,-,15,TGTGCCAGCAGTTTAGTAGGGTTCGGCGAAGACGAGCAGTACTTC,CASSLVGFGEDEQYF
TRBV20-1,TRBJ1-1,few,TRBD1,13,TGCAGTGCCGAACAGGGGGGGAACACTGAAGCTTTCTTT,CSAEQGGNTEAFF
TRBV7-9,TRBJ1-3,-,TRBD1,14,TGTGCCAGCAGCTCCCGGACAGGGATGAACACCATATATTTT,CASSSRTGMNTIYF
TRBV10-3,TRBJ1-5,-,TRBD1,14,TGTGCCATCAGTGGACGACAGGGAAGACAGCCCCAGCATTTT,CAISGRQGRQPQHF
TRBV25-1,TRBJ1-2,-,TRBD1,15,TGTGCCAGCAGTTTACCAGGGGGCGCAAACTATGGCTACACCTTC,CASSLPGGANYGYTF
TRBV10-2,TRBJ2-2,-,TRBD2,15,TGCGCCAGCCGGACTAGCGGGGGAGGCACCGGGGAGCTGTTTTTT,CASRTSGGGTGELFF
TRBV9,TRBJ1-6,many,-,12,TGTGCCAGCAGCGTAGAGAATTCACCCCTCCACTTT,CASSVENSPLHF
TRBV10-3,TRBJ2-7,-,-,14,TGTGCCAGCAGCCCCGGGACGTTGCGCTACGAGCAGTACTTC,CASSPGTLRYEQYF